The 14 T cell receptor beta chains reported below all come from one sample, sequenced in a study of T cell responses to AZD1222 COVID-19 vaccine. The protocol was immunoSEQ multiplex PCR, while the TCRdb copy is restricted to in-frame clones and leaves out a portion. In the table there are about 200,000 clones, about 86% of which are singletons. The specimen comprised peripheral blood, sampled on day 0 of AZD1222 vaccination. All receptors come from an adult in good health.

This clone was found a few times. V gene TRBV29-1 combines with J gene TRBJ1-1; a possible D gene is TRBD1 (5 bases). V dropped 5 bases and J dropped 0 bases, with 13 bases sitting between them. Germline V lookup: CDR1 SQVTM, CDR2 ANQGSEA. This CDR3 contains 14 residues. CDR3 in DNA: TGCAGCGTTTCCCCAGGGTCCCTGAACACTGAAGCTTTCTTT. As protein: CSVSPGSLNTEAFF.

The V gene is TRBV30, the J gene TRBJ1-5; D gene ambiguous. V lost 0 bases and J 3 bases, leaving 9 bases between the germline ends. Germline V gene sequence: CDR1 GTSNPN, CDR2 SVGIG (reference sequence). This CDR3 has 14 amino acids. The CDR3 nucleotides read TGTGCCTGGAGTGTGGCGAGTAACAATCAGCCCCAGCATTTT. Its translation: CAWSVASNNQPQHF. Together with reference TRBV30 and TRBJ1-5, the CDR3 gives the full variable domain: SQTIHQWPATLVQPVGSPLSLECTVEGTSNPNLYWYRQAAGRGLQLLFYSVGIGQISSEVPQNLSASRPQDRQFILSSKKLLLSDSGFYLCAWSVASNNQPQHFGDGTRLSIL.

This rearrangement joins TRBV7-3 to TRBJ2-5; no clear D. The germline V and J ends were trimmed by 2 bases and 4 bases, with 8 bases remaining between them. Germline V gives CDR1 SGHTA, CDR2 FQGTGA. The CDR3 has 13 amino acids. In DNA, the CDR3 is TGTGCCAGCAGCTTAGACCCAGCAGAGACCCAGTACTTC. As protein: CASSLDPAETQYF.

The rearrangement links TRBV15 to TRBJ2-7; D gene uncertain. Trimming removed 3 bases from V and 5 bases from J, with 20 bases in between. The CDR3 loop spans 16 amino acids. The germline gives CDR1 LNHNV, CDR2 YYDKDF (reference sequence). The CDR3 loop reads CATSSVIAVGSDEQYF. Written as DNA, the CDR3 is TGTGCCACCAGCAGCGTTATCGCGGTTGGATCCGACGAGCAGTACTTC.

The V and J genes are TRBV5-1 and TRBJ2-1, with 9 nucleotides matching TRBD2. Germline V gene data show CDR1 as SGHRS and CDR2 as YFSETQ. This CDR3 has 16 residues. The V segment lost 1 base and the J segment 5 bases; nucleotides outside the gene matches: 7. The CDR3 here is CASSLPLAGSDNEQFF. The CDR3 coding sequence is TGCGCCAGCAGCTTGCCTCTAGCGGGATCTGACAATGAGCAGTTCTTC.

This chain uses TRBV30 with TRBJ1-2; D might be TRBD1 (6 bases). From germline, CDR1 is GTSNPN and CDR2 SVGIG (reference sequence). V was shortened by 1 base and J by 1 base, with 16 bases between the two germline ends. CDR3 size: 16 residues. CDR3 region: CAWSGRGSYSNYGYTF. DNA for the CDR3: TGTGCCTGGAGTGGCAGGGGCTCTTATAGTAACTATGGCTACACCTTC.

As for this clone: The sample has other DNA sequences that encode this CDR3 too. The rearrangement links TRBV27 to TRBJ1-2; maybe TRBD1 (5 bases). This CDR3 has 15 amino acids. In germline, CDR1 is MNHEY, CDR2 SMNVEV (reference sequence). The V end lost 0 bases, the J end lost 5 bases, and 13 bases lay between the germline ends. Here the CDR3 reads CASSLSIGGWYGYTF. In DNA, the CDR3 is TGTGCCAGCAGTTTATCGATTGGGGGTTGGTATGGCTACACCTTC.

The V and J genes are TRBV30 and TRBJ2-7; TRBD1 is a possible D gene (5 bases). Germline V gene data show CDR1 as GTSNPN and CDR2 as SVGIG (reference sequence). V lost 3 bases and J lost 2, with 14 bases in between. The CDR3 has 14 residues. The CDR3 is CAWSSGYLTYEQYF. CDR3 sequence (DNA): TGTGCCTGGAGCTCAGGGTACCTTACCTACGAGCAGTACTTC.

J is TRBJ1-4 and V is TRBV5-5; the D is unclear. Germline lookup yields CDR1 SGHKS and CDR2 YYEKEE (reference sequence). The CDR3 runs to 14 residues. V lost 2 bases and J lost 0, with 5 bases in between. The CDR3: CASSLSPTNEKLFF. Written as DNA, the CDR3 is TGTGCCAGCAGCTTAAGCCCAACTAATGAAAAACTGTTTTTT.

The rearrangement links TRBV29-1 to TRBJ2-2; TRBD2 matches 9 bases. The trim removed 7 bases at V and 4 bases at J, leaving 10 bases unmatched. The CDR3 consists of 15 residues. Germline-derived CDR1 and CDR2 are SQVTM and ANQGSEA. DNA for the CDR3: TGCAGCGCCACCGGGACTAGCAGTAGCACCGGGGAGCTGTTTTTT. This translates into CSATGTSSSTGELFF.

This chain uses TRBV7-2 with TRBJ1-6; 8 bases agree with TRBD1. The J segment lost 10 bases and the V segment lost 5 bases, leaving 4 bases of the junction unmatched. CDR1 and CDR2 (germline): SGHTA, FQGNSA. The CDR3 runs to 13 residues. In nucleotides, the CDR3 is TGTGCCAGCAGCGACCCAGGGGGCTCACCCCTCCACTTT. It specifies CASSDPGGSPLHF.

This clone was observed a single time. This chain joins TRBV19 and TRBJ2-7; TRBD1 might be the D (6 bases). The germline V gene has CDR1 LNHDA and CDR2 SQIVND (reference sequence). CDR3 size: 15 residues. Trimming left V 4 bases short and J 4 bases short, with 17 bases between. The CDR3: CASSTSRQDPYEQYF. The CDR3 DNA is TGTGCCAGTAGTACTTCTCGACAGGACCCGTACGAGCAGTACTTC.

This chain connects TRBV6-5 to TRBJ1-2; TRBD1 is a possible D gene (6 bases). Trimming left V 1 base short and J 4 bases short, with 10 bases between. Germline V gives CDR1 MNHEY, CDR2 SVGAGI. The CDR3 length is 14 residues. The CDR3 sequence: CASSYLTGTYGYTF. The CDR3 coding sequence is TGTGCCAGCAGTTACTTAACAGGGACCTATGGCTACACCTTC.

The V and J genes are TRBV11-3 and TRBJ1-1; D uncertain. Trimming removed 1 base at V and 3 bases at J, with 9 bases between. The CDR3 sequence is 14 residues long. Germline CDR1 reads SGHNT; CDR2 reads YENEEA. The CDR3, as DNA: TGTGCCAGCAGCTTAGTCGGTTCGGACACTGAAGCTTTCTTT. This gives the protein CASSLVGSDTEAFF.